What follows are 9 T cell receptor beta chains derived from one specimen sequenced in a study of Graves' ophthalmopathy and Graves' hyperthyroidism. Amplification of the TCR beta CDR3 regions used RNA transcripts (as template). HTBI-primed first-round RT-PCR preceded second-round multiplex PCR. TCRdb ran MiXCR on the multiplex PCR reads and lists one entry per CDR3 protein. The data contain about 700,000 distinct CDR3 sequences, 35% to 45% of them singletons. What was sequenced was peripheral blood. The source is an adult man with Graves' ophthalmopathy.

In this sample, this clonotype turned up many times. This chain links TRBV6-6 with TRBJ2-5, with a possible D match to TRBD1 (6 bases). Per germline, CDR1 MNHNY and CDR2 SVGAGI (reference sequence). This CDR3 spans 16 amino acids. Between the trimmed V and J ends, which lost 5 bases and 4 bases, there was a span of 20 bases. In nucleotides, the CDR3 is TGTGCCAGCAGTACGGTACAGGGTTGGGTGGCAGAGACCCAGTACTTC. Its protein product is CASSTVQGWVAETQYF.

The genes are TRBV2 and TRBJ2-1, with 7 bases aligning to TRBD2. V shed 6 bases and J 4 bases; nucleotides not matched to a gene: 9. CDR1 and CDR2 (germline): SNHLY, FYNNEI. This CDR3 is built from 15 residues. In DNA form, the CDR3 reads TGTGCCAGCAGGGCAGGCGGGGGTGCATACAATGAGCAGTTCTTC. This translates into CASRAGGGAYNEQFF.

In its sample, this clonotype was seen many times. The chain joins TRBV29-1 to TRBJ2-7; the match to TRBD2 covers 10 bases. V trimming: 5 bases; J trimming: 0 bases; junction bases outside the gene matches: 7. The CDR3 length is 15 residues. Germline-derived CDR1 and CDR2 are SQVTM and ANQGSEA. CDR3 DNA sequence: TGCAGCGTTTCCGCTAGCGGGAGAATCTCCTACGAGCAGTACTTC. It specifies CSVSASGRISYEQYF.

With respect to this clonotype: A single base separates this from a much larger clone, so it may be a read error. This chain links TRBV7-9 with TRBJ2-5; D gene uncertain. Germline CDR1 is SEHNR and CDR2 is FQNEAQ (reference sequence). CDR3 length equals 14 residues. The CDR3 loop reads CASNLGHLGETQYF. The DNA of the CDR3 is TGTGCCAGCAACTTAGGGCACCTTGGAGAGACCCAGTACTTC. The full variable domain, completed using reference TRBV7-9 and TRBJ2-5, is DTGVSQNPRHKITKRGQNVTFRCDPISEHNRLYWYRQTLGQGPEFLTYFQNEAQLEKSRLLSDRFSAERPKGSFSTLEIQRTEQGDSAMYLCASNLGHLGETQYFGPGTRLLVL.

The sample holds a few counts of this clonotype. The chain combines TRBV7-9 with TRBJ1-1, with no clear D. The CDR3 totals 18 residues. Deletions cut 6 bases from V and 4 bases from J, with 27 bases between. Germline values: CDR1 SEHNR, CDR2 FQNEAQ (reference sequence). As DNA, the CDR3 is TGTGCCAGCAGTCTCATTAGCCCACATCGGCGCGTAGGCACTGAAGCTTTCTTT. This sequence encodes CASSLISPHRRVGTEAFF.

This clonotype showed up just a few times. V usage is TRBV6-5 and J usage is TRBJ2-7; a weak D match, TRBD1 (7 bases). CDR3 length: 15 residues. The V end lost 1 base, the J end lost 3 bases, and 13 bases lay between the germline ends. CDR1 is MNHEY and CDR2 is SVGAGI in the germline V gene. CDR3 region: CASSYYRRGRYEQYF. The CDR3 DNA reads TGTGCCAGCAGTTACTATAGGAGGGGGCGCTACGAGCAGTACTTC.

Points on this clonotype: A much larger clone lies one base from this, so it may be a read error. V usage is TRBV20-1 and J usage is TRBJ1-5; D remains unclear. CDR3 length: 13 amino acids. V shed 1 base and J shed 3 bases, with 7 bases lying between them. Germline assignment: CDR1 DFQATT and CDR2 SNEGSKA (reference sequence). As DNA, the CDR3 is TGCAGTGCTAGAGGACGGAACAATCAGCCCCAGCATTTT. It encodes CSARGRNNQPQHF.

As for this clonotype: A much bigger clone sits one base away, suggesting this may be a read error. The chain is built from TRBV7-9 and TRBJ1-4; a weak D match, TRBD1 (5 bases). The germline CDR1 and CDR2 sequences are SEHNR and FQNEAQ (reference sequence). The CDR3 is 13 residues long. Trimming took off 5 bases at V and 6 bases at J, with 10 bases between the two ends. Here the CDR3 reads CASSRGTHEKLFF. The CDR3 DNA reads TGTGCCAGCAGCCGGGGGACTCATGAAAAACTGTTTTTT.

This clonotype was observed at least ten times. The J gene is TRBJ2-2, the V gene TRBV15; weak D call: TRBD2 (5 bases). V lost 3 bases and J lost 6, with 8 bases in between. Germline-derived CDR1 and CDR2 are LNHNV and YYDKDF (reference sequence). CDR3 length: 13 amino acids. The CDR3 reads CATSRREPGELFF. Here the CDR3 DNA reads TGTGCCACCAGCAGGAGGGAGCCCGGGGAGCTGTTTTTT.